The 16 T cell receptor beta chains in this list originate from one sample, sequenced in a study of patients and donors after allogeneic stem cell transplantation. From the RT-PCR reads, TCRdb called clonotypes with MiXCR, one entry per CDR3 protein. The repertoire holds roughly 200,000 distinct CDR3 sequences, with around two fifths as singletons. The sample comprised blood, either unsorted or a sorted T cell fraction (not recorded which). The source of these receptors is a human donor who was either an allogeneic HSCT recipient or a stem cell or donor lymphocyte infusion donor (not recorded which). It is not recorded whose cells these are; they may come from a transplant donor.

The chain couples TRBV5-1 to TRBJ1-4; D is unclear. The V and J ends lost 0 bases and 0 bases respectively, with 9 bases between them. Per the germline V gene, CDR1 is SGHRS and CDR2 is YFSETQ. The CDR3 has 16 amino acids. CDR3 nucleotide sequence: TGCGCCAGCAGCTTGGTTGTCCGGGCAACTAATGAAAAACTGTTTTTT. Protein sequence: CASSLVVRATNEKLFF.

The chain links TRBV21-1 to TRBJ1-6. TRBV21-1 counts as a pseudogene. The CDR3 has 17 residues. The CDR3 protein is CASPRVEDRVGNSPLHF. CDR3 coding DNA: TGTGCCAGCCCCCGAGTAGAGGATAGGGTAGGCAATTCACCCCTCCACTTT.

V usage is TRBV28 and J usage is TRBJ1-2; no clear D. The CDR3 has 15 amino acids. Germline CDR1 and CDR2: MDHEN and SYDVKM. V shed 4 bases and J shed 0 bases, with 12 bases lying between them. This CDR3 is CASSSPGSSNYGYTF. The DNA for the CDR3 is TGTGCCAGCAGTTCCCCCGGGTCTTCTAACTATGGCTACACCTTC.

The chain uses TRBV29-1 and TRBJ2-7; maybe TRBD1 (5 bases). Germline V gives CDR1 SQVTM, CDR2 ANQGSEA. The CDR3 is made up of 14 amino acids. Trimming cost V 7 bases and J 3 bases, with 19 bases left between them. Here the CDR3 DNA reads TGCAGCGCCTCGTCGCGGTCAAGGGGCTACGAGCAGTACTTC. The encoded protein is CSASSRSRGYEQYF.

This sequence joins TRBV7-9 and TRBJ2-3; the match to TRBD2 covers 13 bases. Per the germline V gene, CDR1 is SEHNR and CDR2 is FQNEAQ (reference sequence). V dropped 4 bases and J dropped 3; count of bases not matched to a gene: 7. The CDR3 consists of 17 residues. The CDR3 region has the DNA TGTGCCAGCAGCTCCGGACTAGCGGGGGACCCTACAGATACGCAGTATTTT. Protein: CASSSGLAGDPTDTQYF.

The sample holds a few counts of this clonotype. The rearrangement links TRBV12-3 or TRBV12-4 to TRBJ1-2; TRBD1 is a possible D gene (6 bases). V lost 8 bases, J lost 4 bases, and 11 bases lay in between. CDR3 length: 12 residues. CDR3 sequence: CASSQGLYGYTF. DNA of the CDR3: TGTGCCAGCTCCCAGGGGCTCTATGGCTACACCTTC.

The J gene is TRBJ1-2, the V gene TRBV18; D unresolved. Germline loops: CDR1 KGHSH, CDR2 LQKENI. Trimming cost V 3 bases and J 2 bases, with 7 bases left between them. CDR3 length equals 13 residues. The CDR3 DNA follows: TGTGCCAGCTCACCTTCGGGCAACTATGGCTACACCTTC. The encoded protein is CASSPSGNYGYTF.

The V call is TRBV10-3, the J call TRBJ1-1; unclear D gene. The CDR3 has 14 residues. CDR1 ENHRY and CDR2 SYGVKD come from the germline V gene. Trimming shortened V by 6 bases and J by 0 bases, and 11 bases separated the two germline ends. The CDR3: CAIRIRTLNTEAFF. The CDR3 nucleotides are TGTGCCATCAGGATAAGGACTTTGAACACTGAAGCTTTCTTT.

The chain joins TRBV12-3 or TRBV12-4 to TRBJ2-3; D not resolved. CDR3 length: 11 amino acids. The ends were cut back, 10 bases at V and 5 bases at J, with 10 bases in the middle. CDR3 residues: CATSLRDTQYF. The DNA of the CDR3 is TGTGCCACCTCGTTGCGAGATACGCAGTATTTT.

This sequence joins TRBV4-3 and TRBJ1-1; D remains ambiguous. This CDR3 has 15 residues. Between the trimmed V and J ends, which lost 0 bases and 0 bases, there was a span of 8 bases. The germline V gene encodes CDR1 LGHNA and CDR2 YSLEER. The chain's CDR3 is CASSQEPDLNTEAFF. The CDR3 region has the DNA TGCGCCAGCAGCCAAGAACCAGATTTGAACACTGAAGCTTTCTTT.

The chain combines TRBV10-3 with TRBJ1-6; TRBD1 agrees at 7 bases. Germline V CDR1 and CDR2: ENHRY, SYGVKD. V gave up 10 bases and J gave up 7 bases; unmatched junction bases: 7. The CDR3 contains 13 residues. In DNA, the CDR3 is TGTGCCACCCTAGACAGGGAGAATTCACCCCTCCACTTT. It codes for CATLDRENSPLHF.

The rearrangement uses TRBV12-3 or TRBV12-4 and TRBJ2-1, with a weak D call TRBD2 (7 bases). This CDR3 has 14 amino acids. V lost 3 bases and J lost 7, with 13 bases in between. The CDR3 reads CASSLVGGPNEQFF. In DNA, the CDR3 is TGTGCCAGCAGTTTGGTGGGGGGGCCTAATGAGCAGTTCTTC.

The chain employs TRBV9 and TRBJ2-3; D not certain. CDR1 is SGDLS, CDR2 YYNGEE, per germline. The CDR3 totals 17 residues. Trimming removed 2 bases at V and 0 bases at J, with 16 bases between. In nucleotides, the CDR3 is TGTGCCAGCAGCGTTTGGGCCCGACTCGCTAGCACAGATACGCAGTATTTT. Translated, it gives CASSVWARLASTDTQYF.

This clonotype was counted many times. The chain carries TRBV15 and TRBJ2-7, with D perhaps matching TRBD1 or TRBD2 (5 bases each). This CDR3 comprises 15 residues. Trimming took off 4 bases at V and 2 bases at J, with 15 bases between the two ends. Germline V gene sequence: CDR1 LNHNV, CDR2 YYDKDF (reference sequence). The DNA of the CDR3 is TGTGCCACCAGCACCGGGACGGACGGAGCCTACGAGCAGTACTTC. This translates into CATSTGTDGAYEQYF.

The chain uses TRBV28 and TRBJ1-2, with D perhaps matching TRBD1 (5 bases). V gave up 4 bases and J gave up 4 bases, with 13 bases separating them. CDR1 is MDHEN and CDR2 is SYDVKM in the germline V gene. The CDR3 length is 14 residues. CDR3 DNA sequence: TGTGCCAGCAGTTCCGCAGGGATTACCTATGGCTACACCTTC. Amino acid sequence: CASSSAGITYGYTF.

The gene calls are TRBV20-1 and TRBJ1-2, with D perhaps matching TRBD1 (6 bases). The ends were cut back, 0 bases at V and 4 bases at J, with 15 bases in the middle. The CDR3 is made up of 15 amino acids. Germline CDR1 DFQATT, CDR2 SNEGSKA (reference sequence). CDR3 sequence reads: CSAREGPGVLYGYTF. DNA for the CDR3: TGCAGTGCTAGAGAGGGACCAGGGGTACTCTATGGCTACACCTTC.